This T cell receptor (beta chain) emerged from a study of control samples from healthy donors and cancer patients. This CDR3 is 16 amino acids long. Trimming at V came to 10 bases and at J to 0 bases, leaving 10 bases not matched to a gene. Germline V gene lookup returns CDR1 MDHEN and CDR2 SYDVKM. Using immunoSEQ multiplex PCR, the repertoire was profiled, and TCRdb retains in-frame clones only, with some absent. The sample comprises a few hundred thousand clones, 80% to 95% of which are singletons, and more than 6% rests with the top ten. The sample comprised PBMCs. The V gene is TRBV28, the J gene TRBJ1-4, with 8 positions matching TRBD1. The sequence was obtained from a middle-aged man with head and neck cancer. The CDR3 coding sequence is TGTGCCACCACCCTCCAGGGGGCGGCAACTAATGAAAAACTGTTTTTT. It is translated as CATTLQGAATNEKLFF.